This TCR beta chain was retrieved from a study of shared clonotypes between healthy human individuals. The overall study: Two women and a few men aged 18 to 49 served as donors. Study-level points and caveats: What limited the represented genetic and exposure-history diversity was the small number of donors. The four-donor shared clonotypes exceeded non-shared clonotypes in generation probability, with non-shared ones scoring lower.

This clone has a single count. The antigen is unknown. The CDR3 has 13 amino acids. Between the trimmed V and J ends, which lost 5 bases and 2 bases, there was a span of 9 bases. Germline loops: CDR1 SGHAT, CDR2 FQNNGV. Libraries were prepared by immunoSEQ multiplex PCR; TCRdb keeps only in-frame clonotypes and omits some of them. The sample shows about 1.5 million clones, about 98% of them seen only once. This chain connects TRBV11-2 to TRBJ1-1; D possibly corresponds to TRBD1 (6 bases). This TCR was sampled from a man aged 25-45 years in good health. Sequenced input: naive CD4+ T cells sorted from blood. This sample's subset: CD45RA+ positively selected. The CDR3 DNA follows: TGTGCCAGCAGCCCGACAGGAAACACTGAAGCTTTCTTT. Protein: CASSPTGNTEAFF.